Here is one T cell receptor beta chain with its context. Its specificity is unknown. This entry comes from a study of early T cells in non-severe SARS-CoV-2 infection. Turning to the study itself: RNA in bulk from unsorted whole blood was sequenced, and chains were unpaired. Study-wide results and limits: Anti-spike CD8 responses were favored by VDJdb matching, which missed private and CD4 specificities.

CDR3 length equals 11 residues. V was shortened by 10 bases and J by 4 bases, with 11 bases between the two germline ends. The germline CDR1 and CDR2 sequences are MNHEY and SMNVEV (reference sequence). The TCR library protocol was used to attach unique molecular identifiers. These identifiers were attached to individual cDNA molecules. TCRdb called the 5' RACE reads again in MiXCR, with one record for every CDR3 protein. The repertoire has 60,000 to 85,000 distinct CDR3 sequences, around a sixth of them found once; the top ten carry 9% to 15%. Sequences were obtained from whole blood. This clonotype was obtained from an adult who was a healthcare worker with PCR-confirmed SARS-CoV-2 infection or an uninfected control (not recorded which). V is TRBV27 and J is TRBJ2-7; no definite D call. CDR3 DNA: TGTGCCACTACGGACCGGTACGAGCAGTACTTC. It specifies CATTDRYEQYF.